One and the same sample provided the 3 T cell receptor beta chains below, sequenced in a study of molecular identifiers for immune sequencing clone quantification listed by TCRdb under 2018. The library was produced with PCR. Sequencer: Illumina HiSeq 4000. TCRdb reworked the public reads: Q25 trimming with fastp, MiXCR clone assembly, productive beta chains retained. For every CDR3 protein sequence, its rows merge into one entry that carries the most common genes and DNA. The sample has about 510,000 distinct CDR3 sequences on record, around a fifth of them singletons. Around 0.84% of the sample rests with the top ten. Sequencing used naive CD8+ T cells from blood, with Jurkat cell RNA spiked in. This sample's cell subset or site label indicates: FACS-sorted CD8+CD4-CCR7+CD45RA+ naive T cells. These receptors all stem from a human donor in good health. Some libraries in this study had Jurkat cell RNA spiked in.

This clonotype has ten or more counts. The J gene is TRBJ2-7, the V gene TRBV20-1; TRBD2 aligns across 10 bases. The CDR3 extends over 15 amino acids. Germline V gene sequence: CDR1 DFQATT, CDR2 SNEGSKA (reference sequence). The junction had 2 bases not matched to a gene; V was cut back by 0 bases and J by 0 bases. The CDR3 region has the DNA TGCAGTGCTAGAGACCTAGCGGGGGACTCCTACGAGCAGTACTTC. Protein product: CSARDLAGDSYEQYF.

This clonotype was recorded many times. V gene TRBV20-1 combines with J gene TRBJ2-2, with TRBD1 matching 10 bases. Germline lookup yields CDR1 DFQATT and CDR2 SNEGSKA (reference sequence). The CDR3 contains 15 residues. V was pared by 1 base and J by 6 bases, with 5 bases of the junction left unmatched. Here the CDR3 DNA reads TGCAGTGCTAGAGGTGACAGGGGGCAAGCCGGGGAGCTGTTTTTT. Translated, it gives CSARGDRGQAGELFF.

This clonotype occurred many times. The V call is TRBV2, the J call TRBJ2-3; D is undetermined. V was pared by 0 bases and J by 4 bases, with 11 bases between. CDR3 size: 15 residues. The V gene's germline CDR1 is SNHLY and CDR2 FYNNEI. The CDR3 coding sequence is TGTGCCAGCAGTGAAGCGACGCGATTGTCAGATACGCAGTATTTT. Amino acid sequence: CASSEATRLSDTQYF.